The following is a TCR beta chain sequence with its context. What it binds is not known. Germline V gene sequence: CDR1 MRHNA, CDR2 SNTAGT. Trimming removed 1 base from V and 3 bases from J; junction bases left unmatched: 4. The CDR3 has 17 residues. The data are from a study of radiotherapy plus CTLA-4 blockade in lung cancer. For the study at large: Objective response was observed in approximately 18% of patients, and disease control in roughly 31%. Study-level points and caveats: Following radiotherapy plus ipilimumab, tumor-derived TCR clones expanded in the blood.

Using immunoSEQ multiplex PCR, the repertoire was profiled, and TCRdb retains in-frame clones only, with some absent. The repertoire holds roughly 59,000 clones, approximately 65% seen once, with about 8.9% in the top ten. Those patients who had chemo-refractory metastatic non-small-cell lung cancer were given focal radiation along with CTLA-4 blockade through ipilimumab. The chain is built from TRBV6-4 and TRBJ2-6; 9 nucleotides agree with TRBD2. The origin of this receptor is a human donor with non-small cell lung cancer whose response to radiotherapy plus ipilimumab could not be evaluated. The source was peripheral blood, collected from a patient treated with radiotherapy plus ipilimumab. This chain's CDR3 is CASSDLAGDDGANVLTF. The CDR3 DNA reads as TGTGCCAGCAGTGACTTAGCGGGAGACGATGGGGCCAACGTCCTGACTTTC.